The rows below give T cell receptor beta chains drawn from one sample of a study of control samples from healthy donors and cancer patients. TCRdb's table, derived via immunoSEQ multiplex PCR, lists solely in-frame clones and lacks some. Seen in this sample are fewer than 250,000 clones; the ten most common clones hold 2% to 2.5%. The specimen sequenced was blood. Receptors were obtained from a woman in her twenties or thirties in good health. Each CDR3 is given with its conserved first and last residue. Each record gives: D gene, V gene, J gene, CDR3 protein, CDR3 DNA. A D gene is named only where the DNA matches it firmly.

D gene: TRBD1; V gene: TRBV28; J gene: TRBJ1-2; CDR3 protein: CASSLYRDRVGYTF; CDR3 DNA: TGTGCCAGCAGTTTATATCGGGACAGGGTGGGCTACACCTTC
D gene: TRBD2; V gene: TRBV9; J gene: TRBJ2-5; CDR3 protein: CASSVVAGGQETQYF; CDR3 DNA: TGTGCCAGCAGCGTCGTAGCGGGGGGGCAAGAGACCCAGTACTTC
D gene: -; V gene: TRBV5-1; J gene: TRBJ1-2; CDR3 protein: CASSHPGNYGYTF; CDR3 DNA: TGCGCCAGCAGTCATCCGGGGAACTATGGCTACACCTTC
D gene: TRBD1; V gene: TRBV9; J gene: TRBJ1-3; CDR3 protein: CASSGGQGAFSGNTIYF; CDR3 DNA: TGTGCCAGCAGCGGCGGACAGGGGGCCTTCTCTGGAAACACCATATATTTT
D gene: TRBD1; V gene: TRBV18; J gene: TRBJ1-1; CDR3 protein: CASSPDRRDTEAFF; CDR3 DNA: TGTGCCAGCTCTCCGGACAGGCGGGACACTGAAGCTTTCTTT
D gene: -; V gene: TRBV5-6; J gene: TRBJ1-1; CDR3 protein: CASSLGPGSTEAFF; CDR3 DNA: TGTGCCAGCAGCTTGGGCCCGGGAAGCACTGAAGCTTTCTTT
D gene: TRBD2; V gene: TRBV5-1; J gene: TRBJ2-1; CDR3 protein: CASSAKSGGPRNEQFF; CDR3 DNA: TGCGCCAGCAGCGCGAAGAGCGGGGGTCCTAGGAATGAGCAGTTCTTC
D gene: TRBD1; V gene: TRBV7-2; J gene: TRBJ1-1; CDR3 protein: CASSGQGGTEAFF; CDR3 DNA: TGTGCCAGCAGCGGACAGGGGGGCACTGAAGCTTTCTTT
D gene: TRBD1; V gene: TRBV5-3; J gene: TRBJ1-5; CDR3 protein: CARSTLIRQGLGQPQHF; CDR3 DNA: TGTGCCAGAAGCACCTTGATAAGACAGGGATTGGGACAGCCCCAGCATTTT
D gene: -; V gene: TRBV4-3; J gene: TRBJ1-6; CDR3 protein: CASSQGWASSYSPLHF; CDR3 DNA: TGCGCCAGCAGCCAAGGGTGGGCCAGTTCATATTCACCCCTCCACTTT
D gene: TRBD1; V gene: TRBV7-9; J gene: TRBJ2-5; CDR3 protein: CASRPRGLGKTQYF; CDR3 DNA: TGTGCCAGCAGACCCAGGGGGCTGGGAAAGACCCAGTACTTC
D gene: -; V gene: TRBV20-1; J gene: TRBJ2-2; CDR3 protein: CSARGPGELFF; CDR3 DNA: TGCAGTGCTAGGGGTCCCGGGGAGCTGTTTTTT
D gene: -; V gene: TRBV2; J gene: TRBJ1-6; CDR3 protein: CASIQEGNSPLHF; CDR3 DNA: TGTGCCAGCATCCAGGAAGGAAATTCACCCCTCCACTTT
D gene: TRBD2; V gene: TRBV11-2; J gene: TRBJ2-7; CDR3 protein: CASAPFRDYYEQYF; CDR3 DNA: TGTGCCAGCGCCCCATTCAGGGACTACTACGAGCAGTACTTC
D gene: -; V gene: TRBV4-3; J gene: TRBJ1-2; CDR3 protein: CASSQDGLGSNYGYTF; CDR3 DNA: TGCGCCAGCAGCCAAGATGGTCTGGGATCTAACTATGGCTACACCTTC
D gene: -; V gene: TRBV4-3; J gene: TRBJ2-1; CDR3 protein: CASSWGLDNEQFF; CDR3 DNA: TGCGCCAGCAGCTGGGGCCTAGACAATGAGCAGTTCTTC
D gene: -; V gene: TRBV7-9; J gene: TRBJ1-1; CDR3 protein: CASSLSRESEAFF; CDR3 DNA: TGTGCCAGCAGCTTAAGCAGGGAATCTGAAGCTTTCTTT
D gene: TRBD1; V gene: TRBV27; J gene: TRBJ1-2; CDR3 protein: CASSFGYPGTANGYTF; CDR3 DNA: TGTGCCAGCAGTTTTGGGTACCCCGGGACAGCCAATGGCTACACCTTC
D gene: TRBD1; V gene: TRBV28; J gene: TRBJ2-7; CDR3 protein: CASSLTGEYGEQYF; CDR3 DNA: TGTGCCAGCAGTTTAACAGGGGAATACGGGGAGCAGTACTTC
D gene: -; V gene: TRBV10-3; J gene: TRBJ2-7; CDR3 protein: CAISEGSAHYEQYF; CDR3 DNA: TGTGCCATCAGTGAAGGTTCGGCCCACTACGAGCAGTACTTC
D gene: -; V gene: TRBV15; J gene: TRBJ1-3; CDR3 protein: CATSRSRDLPNSIF; CDR3 DNA: TGTGCCACCAGCAGAAGCCGGGACCTACCTAACAGTATTTTT
D gene: TRBD1; V gene: TRBV19; J gene: TRBJ1-1; CDR3 protein: CASSITISRTGGNTEAFF; CDR3 DNA: TGTGCCAGTAGTATCACCATAAGCCGGACAGGGGGGAACACTGAAGCTTTCTTT
D gene: -; V gene: TRBV27; J gene: TRBJ1-6; CDR3 protein: CASRDRDNSNSPLHF; CDR3 DNA: TGTGCCAGCAGAGACCGGGACAACAGTAATTCACCCCTCCACTTT
D gene: -; V gene: TRBV10-3; J gene: TRBJ1-4; CDR3 protein: CAISNRGQPNEKLFF; CDR3 DNA: TGTGCCATCAGTAATAGAGGACAGCCTAATGAAAAACTGTTTTTT
D gene: -; V gene: TRBV7-9; J gene: TRBJ1-5; CDR3 protein: CASSPRTVNQPQHF; CDR3 DNA: TGTGCCAGCAGCCCCCGGACAGTCAATCAGCCCCAGCATTTT
D gene: -; V gene: TRBV27; J gene: TRBJ1-6; CDR3 protein: CASSLVQEYNSPLHF; CDR3 DNA: TGTGCCAGCAGTTTAGTTCAGGAGTATAATTCACCCCTCCACTTT
D gene: TRBD1; V gene: TRBV5-1; J gene: TRBJ1-1; CDR3 protein: CASSWGDSNTEAFF; CDR3 DNA: TGCGCCAGCAGCTGGGGGGACAGTAACACTGAAGCTTTCTTT
D gene: TRBD2; V gene: TRBV4-3; J gene: TRBJ2-1; CDR3 protein: CASSQARGPGLLAGRYNEQFF; CDR3 DNA: TGCGCCAGCAGCCAGGCCCGGGGACCTGGGCTACTAGCGGGGCGGTACAATGAGCAGTTCTTC
D gene: TRBD1; V gene: TRBV18; J gene: TRBJ1-4; CDR3 protein: CASSPFFGQAATNEKLFF; CDR3 DNA: TGTGCCAGCTCACCATTCTTTGGACAGGCCGCAACGAATGAAAAACTGTTTTTT
D gene: -; V gene: TRBV6-6; J gene: TRBJ1-5; CDR3 protein: CASSIGGFDQPQHF; CDR3 DNA: TGTGCCAGCAGCATAGGGGGGTTTGATCAGCCCCAGCATTTT
D gene: -; V gene: TRBV6-5; J gene: TRBJ1-5; CDR3 protein: CASSYDGSSNQPQHF; CDR3 DNA: TGTGCCAGCAGTTACGATGGAAGCAGCAATCAGCCCCAGCATTTT
D gene: -; V gene: TRBV5-6; J gene: TRBJ2-5; CDR3 protein: CASSLDRRTPQETQYF; CDR3 DNA: TGTGCCAGCAGCTTGGATCGGAGAACTCCCCAAGAGACCCAGTACTTC
D gene: -; V gene: TRBV18; J gene: TRBJ1-1; CDR3 protein: CASSSRTGANTEAFF; CDR3 DNA: TGTGCCAGCTCAAGCCGGACGGGGGCGAACACTGAAGCTTTCTTT
D gene: -; V gene: TRBV9; J gene: TRBJ2-6; CDR3 protein: CASSVEWTRSSGANVLTF; CDR3 DNA: TGTGCCAGCAGCGTAGAATGGACGAGGAGCTCTGGGGCCAACGTCCTGACTTTC
D gene: -; V gene: TRBV5-1; J gene: TRBJ1-4; CDR3 protein: CASSLGQIILAEKLFF; CDR3 DNA: TGCGCCAGCAGCTTGGGACAGATTATTTTAGCGGAAAAACTGTTTTTT
D gene: -; V gene: TRBV19; J gene: TRBJ2-5; CDR3 protein: CASSMAGTQETQYF; CDR3 DNA: TGTGCCAGTAGTATGGCCGGAACCCAAGAGACCCAGTACTTC
D gene: -; V gene: TRBV28; J gene: TRBJ2-7; CDR3 protein: CASSLYSVATYEQYF; CDR3 DNA: TGTGCCAGCAGTTTGTACAGCGTAGCTACCTACGAGCAGTACTTC
D gene: -; V gene: TRBV12-3/TRBV12-4; J gene: TRBJ1-5; CDR3 protein: CASSLSPNQPQHF; CDR3 DNA: TGTGCCAGCAGTTTAAGCCCCAATCAGCCCCAGCATTTT
D gene: TRBD1; V gene: TRBV7-8; J gene: TRBJ1-3; CDR3 protein: CASSLEGAGWGTIYF; CDR3 DNA: TGTGCCAGCAGCTTAGAGGGGGCGGGGTGGGGTACCATATATTTT
D gene: -; V gene: TRBV9; J gene: TRBJ1-2; CDR3 protein: CASSALRDRRHGYTF; CDR3 DNA: TGTGCCAGCAGCGCCCTAAGGGACCGGCGGCATGGCTACACCTTC
D gene: -; V gene: TRBV18; J gene: TRBJ1-3; CDR3 protein: CASSPVDSGNTIYF; CDR3 DNA: TGTGCCAGCTCACCAGTCGACTCTGGAAACACCATATATTTT
D gene: -; V gene: TRBV19; J gene: TRBJ2-1; CDR3 protein: CASSTGTLLYNEQFF; CDR3 DNA: TGTGCCAGTAGTACAGGGACGCTCCTCTACAATGAGCAGTTCTTC
D gene: TRBD1; V gene: TRBV13; J gene: TRBJ2-5; CDR3 protein: CASSLGTGVETQYF; CDR3 DNA: TGTGCCAGCAGCTTAGGGACAGGGGTAGAGACCCAGTACTTC
D gene: -; V gene: TRBV5-1; J gene: TRBJ2-1; CDR3 protein: CASSLRTRGKLSEQFF; CDR3 DNA: TGCGCCAGCAGCCTAAGGACCCGGGGGAAACTGAGTGAGCAGTTCTTC
D gene: TRBD1; V gene: TRBV11-2; J gene: TRBJ1-6; CDR3 protein: CASSFGGQTSNSPLHF; CDR3 DNA: TGTGCCAGCAGCTTTGGGGGACAGACGAGCAATTCACCCCTCCACTTT
D gene: -; V gene: TRBV28; J gene: TRBJ1-2; CDR3 protein: CASNSWRAEGYTF; CDR3 DNA: TGTGCCAGCAATTCATGGAGGGCCGAGGGCTACACCTTC
D gene: -; V gene: TRBV30; J gene: TRBJ1-1; CDR3 protein: CAWREISNGVTNTEAFF; CDR3 DNA: TGTGCCTGGAGAGAAATCTCAAACGGAGTTACGAACACTGAAGCTTTCTTT
D gene: -; V gene: TRBV4-2; J gene: TRBJ2-7; CDR3 protein: CASSQAPGNYEQYF; CDR3 DNA: TGTGCCAGCAGCCAAGCCCCAGGGAACTACGAGCAGTACTTC
D gene: -; V gene: TRBV6-6; J gene: TRBJ1-1; CDR3 protein: CASSKMMNTEAFF; CDR3 DNA: TGTGCCAGCTCAAAGATGATGAACACTGAAGCTTTCTTT
D gene: -; V gene: TRBV6-5; J gene: TRBJ1-2; CDR3 protein: CASRTGPIYTF; CDR3 DNA: TGTGCCAGCCGAACGGGACCGATCTACACCTTC
D gene: -; V gene: TRBV6-5; J gene: TRBJ1-5; CDR3 protein: CASSYSPEGDQPQHF; CDR3 DNA: TGTGCCAGCAGTTACTCGCCGGAAGGCGATCAGCCCCAGCATTTT